Sequencing of this TCR beta chain was carried out in a study of OX40 agonist ivuxolimab in advanced cancers. About the research overall: The study gave patients intravenous ivuxolimab at 0.01 to 10 mg/kg every 2 weeks.

The CDR3 sequence is 14 residues long. Trimming shortened V by 3 bases and J by 7 bases, and 13 bases separated the two germline ends. From germline, CDR1 is MGHRA and CDR2 YSYEKL. Here immunoSEQ multiplex PCR was the method, and the copy in TCRdb shows in-frame clones only, minus some. The data hold about 83,000 clones, with around 85% observed a single time. The sample here was CD4+ or CD8+ T cells sorted from blood, taken in a trial of the OX40 agonist ivuxolimab. The chain has TRBV4-1 and TRBJ1-5; TRBD1 might be the D (6 bases). This receptor was taken from an adult with an advanced solid tumor such as melanoma, head and neck, liver or kidney cancer. The CDR3 is CASSHPQGLQPQHF. The CDR3 DNA reads TGCGCCAGCAGCCACCCACAGGGCTTGCAGCCCCAGCATTTT.